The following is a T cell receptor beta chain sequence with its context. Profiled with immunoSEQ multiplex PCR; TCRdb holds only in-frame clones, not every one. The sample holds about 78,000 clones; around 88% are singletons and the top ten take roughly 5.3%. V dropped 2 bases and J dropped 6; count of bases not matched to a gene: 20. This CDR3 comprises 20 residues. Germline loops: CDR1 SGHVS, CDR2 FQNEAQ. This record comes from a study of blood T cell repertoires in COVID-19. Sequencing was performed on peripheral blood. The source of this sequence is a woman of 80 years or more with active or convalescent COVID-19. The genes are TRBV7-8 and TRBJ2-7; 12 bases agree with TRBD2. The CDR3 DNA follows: TGTGCCAGCAGCTTAAAAGCCAGGACTAGCGGGACCCTTAGGGTCCTCGAGCAGTACTTC. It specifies CASSLKARTSGTLRVLEQYF.